This record covers a single TCR beta chain. The antigen is unknown. TCR beta CDR3 regions were amplified from RNA. Using the HTBI primer set, a first-round RT-PCR was run on the TCR CDR3. TCRdb processed the multiplex PCR reads anew with MiXCR; each CDR3 protein has one entry. The table records about 590,000 distinct CDR3 sequences, approximately 15% of them present only once. These data are taken from a study of T cells in Graves' hyperthyroidism and ophthalmopathy. From germline, CDR1 is DFQATT and CDR2 SNEGSKA (reference sequence). V was cut by 1 base and J by 0 bases, with 7 bases left in between. The length of the CDR3 is 14 residues. The diagnostic basis comprised clinical symptoms, serum thyroxine and TRAb, thyroid ultrasound and orbital computed tomography. Regarding the study as a whole: The majority of expanded thyroid clonotypes above 0.001 also appeared in blood.

The sequenced sample consisted of blood. This clonotype originated in a woman in her twenties or thirties with Graves' hyperthyroidism. This chain uses TRBV20-1 with TRBJ1-5, with D unresolved. CDR3 sequence reads: CSARGPYSNQPQHF. The DNA of the CDR3 is TGCAGTGCTAGAGGCCCTTATAGCAATCAGCCCCAGCATTTT.